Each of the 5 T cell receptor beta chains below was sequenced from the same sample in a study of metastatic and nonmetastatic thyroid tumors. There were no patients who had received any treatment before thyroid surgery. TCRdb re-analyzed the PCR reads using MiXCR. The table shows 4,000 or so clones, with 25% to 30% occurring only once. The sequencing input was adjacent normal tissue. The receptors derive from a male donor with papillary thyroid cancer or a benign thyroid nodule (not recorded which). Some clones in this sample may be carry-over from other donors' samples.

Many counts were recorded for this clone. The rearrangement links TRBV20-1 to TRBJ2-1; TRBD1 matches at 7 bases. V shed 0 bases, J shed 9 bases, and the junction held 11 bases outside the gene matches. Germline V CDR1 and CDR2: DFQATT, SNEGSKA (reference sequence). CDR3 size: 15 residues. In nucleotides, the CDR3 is TGCAGTGCTAGAGATACGACAGGGCTGGGAAGTGAGCAGTTCTTC. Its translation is CSARDTTGLGSEQFF.

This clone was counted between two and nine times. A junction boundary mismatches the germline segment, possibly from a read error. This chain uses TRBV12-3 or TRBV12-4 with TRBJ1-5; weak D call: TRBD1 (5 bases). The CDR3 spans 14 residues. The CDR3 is CASSRDSSDQTQHF. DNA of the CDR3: TGTGCCAGCAGCCGAGACAGTTCCGATCAGACCCAGCATTTT.

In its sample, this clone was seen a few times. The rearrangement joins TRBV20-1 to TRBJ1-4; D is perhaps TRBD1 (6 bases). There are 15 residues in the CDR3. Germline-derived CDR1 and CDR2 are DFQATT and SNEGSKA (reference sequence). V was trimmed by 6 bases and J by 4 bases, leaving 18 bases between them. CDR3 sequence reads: CSAHGGVRGNEKLFF. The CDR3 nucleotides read TGCAGTGCGCACGGAGGTGTCAGGGGTAATGAAAAACTGTTTTTT.

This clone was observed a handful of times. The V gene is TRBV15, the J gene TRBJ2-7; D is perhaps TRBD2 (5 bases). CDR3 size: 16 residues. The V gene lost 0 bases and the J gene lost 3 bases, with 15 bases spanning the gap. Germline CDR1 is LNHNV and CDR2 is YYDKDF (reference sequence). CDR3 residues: CATSRDLRLRGYEQYF. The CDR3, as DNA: TGTGCCACCAGCAGAGATCTCCGACTACGGGGCTACGAGCAGTACTTC. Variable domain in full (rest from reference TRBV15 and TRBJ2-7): DAMVIQNPRYQVTQFGKPVTLSCSQTLNHNVMYWYQQKSSQAPKLLFHYYDKDFNNEADTPDNFQSRRPNTSFCFLDIRSPGLGDTAMYLCATSRDLRLRGYEQYFGPGTRLTVT.

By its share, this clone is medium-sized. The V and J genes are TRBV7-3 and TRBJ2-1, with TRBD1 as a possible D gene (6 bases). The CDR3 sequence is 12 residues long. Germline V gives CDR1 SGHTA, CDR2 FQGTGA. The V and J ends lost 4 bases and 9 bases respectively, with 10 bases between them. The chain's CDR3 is CASSYIGGEQFF. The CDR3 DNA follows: TGTGCCAGCAGCTATATAGGGGGTGAGCAGTTCTTC. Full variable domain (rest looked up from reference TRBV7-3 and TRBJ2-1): GAGVSQTPSNKVTEKGKYVELRCDPISGHTALYWYRQSLGQGPEFLIYFQGTGAADDSGLPNDRFFAVRPEGSVSTLKIQRTERGDSAVYLCASSYIGGEQFFGPGTRLTVL.